The 26 T cell receptor beta chains given below trace back to one sample, sequenced in a study of blood T cell repertoires in COVID-19. The table came from immunoSEQ multiplex PCR; TCRdb's copy has only in-frame clones and leaves some out. The table records fewer than 30,000 clones, 80% to 90% of them present only once. The sequenced sample was peripheral blood. All receptors come from a woman aged 80 or older with COVID-19, enrolled during active disease.

This chain connects TRBV6-5 to TRBJ2-2; 11 bases match TRBD1. There are 14 residues in the CDR3. Trimming took 8 bases from V and 6 from J; bases not matched to a gene: 5. Germline CDR1 reads MNHEY; CDR2 reads SVGAGI. This CDR3 is CASQPGQGAGELFF. DNA for the CDR3: TGTGCCAGCCAACCGGGACAGGGGGCCGGGGAGCTGTTTTTT.

This clone has only one observation. The chain recombines TRBV2 with TRBJ2-1; 14 bases match TRBD2. With V trimmed by 8 bases and J by 6 bases, 3 bases remained unmatched. Germline CDR1 is SNHLY and CDR2 is FYNNEI. The CDR3 is made up of 14 amino acids. The CDR3 reads CASRGLAGANEQFF. The DNA of the CDR3 is TGTGCCAGCCGGGGACTAGCGGGGGCCAATGAGCAGTTCTTC. The full variable domain, completed using reference TRBV2 and TRBJ2-1, is EPEVTQTPSHQVTQMGQEVILRCVPISNHLYFYWYRQILGQKVEFLVSFYNNEISEKSEIFDDQFSVERPDGSNFTLKIRSTKLEDSAMYFCASRGLAGANEQFFGPGTRLTVL.

The gene calls are TRBV4-1 and TRBJ2-1; a possible D gene is TRBD2 (7 bases). The germline V gene encodes CDR1 MGHRA and CDR2 YSYEKL. V dropped 0 bases and J dropped 3 bases, with 12 bases sitting between them. CDR3 size: 16 residues. The CDR3: CASSQDGGGRYNEQFF. The CDR3 DNA follows: TGCGCCAGCAGCCAAGATGGGGGGGGGCGCTACAATGAGCAGTTCTTC.

The chain carries TRBV6-5 and TRBJ1-5; D perhaps matches TRBD1 (6 bases). The germline V and J ends were trimmed by 0 bases and 7 bases, with 13 bases remaining between them. CDR1 and CDR2 from the germline V gene are MNHEY and SVGAGI. The CDR3 runs 15 residues. CDR3: CASSYSGGGGQPQHF. CDR3 nucleotide sequence: TGTGCCAGCAGTTACTCCGGGGGGGGCGGCCAGCCCCAGCATTTT.

CDR3 nucleotide sequence: TGTGCCAGCAGCCCGCCGGGGGGAAGGGTTGAAAAACTGTTTTTT. It encodes CASSPPGGRVEKLFF. This chain connects TRBV3-1 (or the pseudogene TRBV3-2) to TRBJ1-4; tentatively, D is TRBD1 (5 bases). V lost 4 bases and J 7 bases, leaving 16 bases between the germline ends. The CDR3 sequence is 15 residues long. The germline V gene has CDR1 LGHDT and CDR2 YNNKEL (reference sequence).

The chain links TRBV5-5 to TRBJ1-4; D possibly corresponds to TRBD1 (5 bases). CDR3 size: 13 residues. Trimming took off 4 bases at V and 7 bases at J, with 11 bases between the two ends. CDR1 and CDR2 (germline): SGHKS, YYEKEE (reference sequence). The CDR3: CASSRSQGEKLFF. CDR3 DNA sequence: TGTGCCAGCAGCCGCTCGCAGGGTGAAAAACTGTTTTTT.

This chain connects TRBV6-4 to TRBJ2-1; TRBD1 agrees at 7 bases. The germline V gene encodes CDR1 MRHNA and CDR2 SNTAGT. The V gene end was trimmed by 5 bases and the J gene end by 9 bases; junction bases not matched to a gene: 7. The CDR3 spans 13 residues. The chain's CDR3 is CASSRNRGSEQFF. CDR3 DNA sequence: TGTGCCAGCAGTAGGAACAGGGGAAGTGAGCAGTTCTTC.

The chain couples TRBV11-2 to TRBJ1-1; the match to TRBD1 covers 7 bases. V shed 5 bases and J 0 bases; nucleotides not matched to a gene: 3. CDR3 length equals 14 residues. Per the germline V gene, CDR1 is SGHAT and CDR2 is FQNNGV. CDR3: CASSLTGVNTEAFF. In DNA form, the CDR3 reads TGTGCCAGCAGCCTTACAGGGGTGAACACTGAAGCTTTCTTT.

This rearrangement joins TRBV5-5 to TRBJ2-5; 8 bases map to TRBD1. Germline trimming cut 4 bases from V and 5 bases from J; bases unmatched to any gene: 7. Germline CDR1 reads SGHKS; CDR2 reads YYEKEE (reference sequence). The CDR3 spans 14 residues. CDR3 nucleotide sequence: TGTGCCAGCAGCCCCCAGGGGGCCCACGAGACCCAGTACTTC. Translating gives CASSPQGAHETQYF.

The chain carries TRBV24-1 and TRBJ2-3; 15 bases agree with TRBD2. The CDR3 covers 18 residues. In germline, CDR1 is KGHDR, CDR2 SFDVKD. The ends lost 4 bases at V and 7 bases at J; junction bases unmatched: 11. Written as DNA, the CDR3 is TGTGCCACCAGTGACTCCTCCGGGACTAGCGGGGGGCGGAATACGCAGTATTTT. Protein sequence: CATSDSSGTSGGRNTQYF.

This clone was observed a few times. The chain carries TRBV11-2 and TRBJ1-5; D is possibly TRBD1 (5 bases). V was shortened by 5 bases and J by 6 bases, with 14 bases between the two germline ends. This CDR3 has 14 residues. Germline-derived CDR1 and CDR2 are SGHAT and FQNNGV. CDR3 DNA: TGTGCCAGCAGCGCGCCGGGGGAGAGTCAGCCCCAGCATTTT. This encodes CASSAPGESQPQHF.

The chain has TRBV30 and TRBJ2-7; 9 nucleotides agree with TRBD1. Trimming took 4 bases from V and 2 from J; bases not matched to a gene: 9. Germline lookup yields CDR1 GTSNPN and CDR2 SVGIG (reference sequence). The CDR3 loop spans 15 amino acids. The chain's CDR3 is CAWKRRDRETYEQYF. Here the CDR3 DNA reads TGTGCCTGGAAAAGGAGGGACAGGGAGACCTACGAGCAGTACTTC.

A few counts support this clone. The chain has TRBV7-9 and TRBJ2-5; 7 nucleotides line up with TRBD1. The V gene end was trimmed by 1 base and the J gene end by 5 bases; junction bases not matched to a gene: 7. From germline, CDR1 is SEHNR and CDR2 FQNEAQ (reference sequence). CDR3 length: 15 residues. In DNA, the CDR3 is TGTGCCAGCAGCTTAGGGACAGGTTCTGCGGAGACCCAGTACTTC. The encoded protein is CASSLGTGSAETQYF.

This chain uses TRBV5-8 with TRBJ1-3; tentative D call: TRBD1 (6 bases). The CDR3 has 16 amino acids. V lost 3 bases and J lost 0, with 13 bases in between. Germline V gene sequence: CDR1 SGHTS, CDR2 YDEGEE. CDR3 nucleotide sequence: TGTGCCAGCAGCTGGCGGACAGTCTACTCTGGAAACACCATATATTTT. It is translated as CASSWRTVYSGNTIYF.

The gene calls are TRBV10-3 and TRBJ2-2, with 8 bases aligning to TRBD1. The germline CDR1 and CDR2 sequences are ENHRY and SYGVKD. This CDR3 contains 15 residues. The trim removed 6 bases at V and 1 base at J, leaving 4 bases unmatched. CDR3 sequence (DNA): TGTGCCATCAGGACGACAGGGGAGAACACCGGGGAGCTGTTTTTT. As protein: CAIRTTGENTGELFF.

This chain connects TRBV5-4 to TRBJ2-1; 12 bases line up with TRBD2. The CDR3 runs 16 residues. Looked up from germline, CDR1 is SGHNT and CDR2 is YYREEE (reference sequence). Trimming at V came to 5 bases and at J to 6 bases, leaving 9 bases not matched to a gene. The CDR3 loop is CASSGPLAGGPNEQFF. CDR3 in DNA: TGTGCCAGCAGTGGCCCACTAGCGGGGGGCCCCAATGAGCAGTTCTTC.

The chain combines TRBV6-5 with TRBJ2-5, with 8 bases matching TRBD1. This CDR3 is built from 15 residues. Germline CDR1 MNHEY, CDR2 SVGAGI. V shed 6 bases, J shed 2 bases, and the junction held 8 bases outside the gene matches. CDR3 sequence: CASRPLGQGQETQYF. CDR3 nucleotides: TGTGCCAGCAGACCCCTCGGACAGGGACAAGAGACCCAGTACTTC.

The gene calls are TRBV28 and TRBJ2-3, with D possibly matching TRBD1 (7 bases). Germline V gene lookup returns CDR1 MDHEN and CDR2 SYDVKM. With 6 bases removed from V and 4 bases from J, the gap between germline ends came to 11 bases. The CDR3 covers 13 residues. CDR3 residues: CASSPGGPDTQYF. In DNA, the CDR3 is TGTGCCAGCAGCCCAGGGGGGCCAGATACGCAGTATTTT.

The CDR3 region has the DNA TGTGCCAGCAGCTTAGTCAGAGCGGGAGCAGAGACCCAGTACTTC. Translated: CASSLVRAGAETQYF. The chain combines TRBV7-9 with TRBJ2-5; 8 bases map to TRBD2. V shed 1 base and J 4 bases; nucleotides not matched to a gene: 5. This CDR3 spans 15 amino acids. Germline CDR1 SEHNR, CDR2 FQNEAQ (reference sequence).

The sample holds one count of this clone. The V and J genes are TRBV6-2 or TRBV6-3 and TRBJ2-1; 10 bases are shared with TRBD2. Germline V gene data show CDR1 as MNHEY and CDR2 as SVGEGT. The CDR3 totals 16 residues. After removal of 2 bases from V and 10 bases from J, the junction contained 11 bases not matched to a gene. The CDR3 loop reads CASSYSRSGGSGEQFF. Written as DNA, the CDR3 is TGTGCCAGCAGTTACAGCCGTAGCGGGGGGTCGGGCGAGCAGTTCTTC.

The V and J genes are TRBV23-1 and TRBJ2-2, with TRBD2 matching over 13 bases. TRBV23-1 carries the ORF label, with uncertain function. CDR3 size: 19 residues. J gave up 5 bases and V 0 bases, and 9 bases lay outside the gene matches. This CDR3 reads CASSQSPRTSGGRTGELFF. CDR3 nucleotide sequence: TGCGCCAGCAGTCAATCTCCCCGGACTAGCGGGGGCCGGACCGGGGAGCTGTTTTTT.

The chain carries TRBV5-6 and TRBJ2-1; D ambiguous. V was trimmed by 2 bases and J by 0 bases, leaving 15 bases between them. The CDR3 contains 17 residues. Germline loops: CDR1 SGHDT, CDR2 YYEEEE. The CDR3 reads CASSFGDFFSSYNEQFF. In DNA, the CDR3 is TGTGCCAGCAGCTTTGGAGACTTCTTTTCCTCCTACAATGAGCAGTTCTTC. The whole variable domain, remainder taken from reference TRBV5-6 and TRBJ2-1, is DAGVTQSPTHLIKTRGQQVTLRCSPKSGHDTVSWYQQALGQGPQFIFQYYEEEERQRGNFPDRFSGHQFPNYSSELNVNALLLGDSALYLCASSFGDFFSSYNEQFFGPGTRLTVL.

In its sample, this clone was seen a few times. The rearrangement uses TRBV19 and TRBJ2-2, with D perhaps TRBD2 (5 bases). V dropped 5 bases and J dropped 2 bases, with 18 bases sitting between them. Germline loops: CDR1 LNHDA, CDR2 SQIVND (reference sequence). This CDR3 region has 17 residues. CDR3: CASSGVVRLANTGELFF. The CDR3 DNA reads TGTGCCAGTAGTGGTGTAGTACGCCTAGCAAACACCGGGGAGCTGTTTTTT.

CDR3 loop: CASSRTGGTEAFF. CDR3 in DNA: TGTGCCAGCAGCCGGACAGGGGGCACTGAAGCTTTCTTT. V usage is TRBV6-5 and J usage is TRBJ1-1, with 10 bases fitting TRBD1. Per the germline V gene, CDR1 is MNHEY and CDR2 is SVGAGI. CDR3 length: 13 amino acids. J gave up 4 bases and V 6 bases, and 2 bases lay outside the gene matches.

This clone was found once. This sequence joins TRBV5-1 and TRBJ1-1; TRBD1 agrees at 8 bases. CDR1 and CDR2 (germline): SGHRS, YFSETQ. There are 14 residues in the CDR3. The trim removed 0 bases at V and 10 bases at J, leaving 8 bases unmatched. CDR3 sequence (DNA): TGCGCCAGCAGCTTGGGGGATCGGACAGGGAGAGCTTTCTTT. Encoded protein: CASSLGDRTGRAFF.

This chain uses TRBV30 with TRBJ2-7; perhaps TRBD2 as D (5 bases). The germline gives CDR1 GTSNPN, CDR2 SVGIG (reference sequence). This CDR3 has 16 residues. V was trimmed by 0 bases and J by 3 bases, leaving 18 bases between them. The DNA of the CDR3 is TGTGCCTGGAGTGTAAGTAGGAGGCGAGGGTTCTACGAGCAGTACTTC. Protein product: CAWSVSRRRGFYEQYF.